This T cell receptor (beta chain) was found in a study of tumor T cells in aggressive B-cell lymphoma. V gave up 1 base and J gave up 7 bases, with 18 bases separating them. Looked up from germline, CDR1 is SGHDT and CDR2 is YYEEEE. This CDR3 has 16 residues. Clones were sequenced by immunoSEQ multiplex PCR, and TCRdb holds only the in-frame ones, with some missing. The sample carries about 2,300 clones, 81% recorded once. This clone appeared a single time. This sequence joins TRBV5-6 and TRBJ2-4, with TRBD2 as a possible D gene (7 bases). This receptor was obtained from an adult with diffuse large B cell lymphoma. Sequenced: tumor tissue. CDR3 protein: CASSLFPGGTGNIQYF. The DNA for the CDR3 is TGTGCCAGCAGCTTGTTTCCGGGGGGCACGGGGAACATTCAGTACTTC.